This T cell receptor (beta chain) is from a study of OX40 agonist ivuxolimab in advanced cancers. Study-wide background: Every 2 weeks, ivuxolimab was infused into the patients intravenously at between 0.01 and 10 mg/kg. Therapy given before enrollment (anti-PD-1, anti-PD-L1 or anti-CTLA-4) was allowed, and approximately 40% had some. General study points: In the 0.1-3.0 mg/kg groups, partial responders showed among the lowest expansion.

Data came from immunoSEQ multiplex PCR; TCRdb stores just in-frame clones and leaves some out. Among 71,000 or so clones listed, roughly 86% were seen once. A word on this clone: What it binds is unknown.

The trim removed 1 base at V and 5 bases at J, leaving 10 bases unmatched. CDR1 is SGHVS and CDR2 is FQNEAQ in the germline V gene. CDR3 length equals 16 residues. The chain joins TRBV7-8 to TRBJ2-7; 8 bases are shared with TRBD2. This material consisted of CD4+ or CD8+ T cells sorted from blood, taken in a trial of the OX40 agonist ivuxolimab. This receptor was taken from an adult with an advanced solid tumor such as melanoma, head and neck, liver or kidney cancer. DNA of the CDR3: TGTGCCAGCAGCTTAGAACGGGGGCTAGCGGGTCACGAGCAGTACTTC. Translation gives CASSLERGLAGHEQYF.